What follows is one T cell receptor beta chain and its context. Its antigen is not identified. The source of the sample is a study of early T cells in non-severe SARS-CoV-2 infection. Study details: Alpha and beta chains were unpaired, from unsorted whole-blood bulk RNA. Study-level findings and limits: Using VDJdb, the matching emphasized anti-spike CD8 responses while missing private and CD4 specificities.

The V end lost 4 bases, the J end lost 9 bases, and 19 bases lay between the germline ends. The CDR3 is made up of 15 amino acids. Researchers tagged individual cDNA molecules with unique molecular identifiers. Each CDR3 protein is one row after TCRdb ran MiXCR on the 5' RACE reads. Among over 50,000 distinct CDR3 sequences listed, roughly a tenth were seen once. V usage is TRBV12-3 or TRBV12-4 and J usage is TRBJ2-1; a weak D match, TRBD1 (7 bases). Sequencing was done on a sample of whole blood. The TCR sequence derives from an adult who was a healthcare worker with PCR-confirmed SARS-CoV-2 infection or an uninfected control (not recorded which). The CDR3 protein is CASSSPIRGVTEQFF. In DNA form, the CDR3 reads TGTGCCAGCAGTTCCCCAATCAGGGGGGTAACTGAGCAGTTCTTC.